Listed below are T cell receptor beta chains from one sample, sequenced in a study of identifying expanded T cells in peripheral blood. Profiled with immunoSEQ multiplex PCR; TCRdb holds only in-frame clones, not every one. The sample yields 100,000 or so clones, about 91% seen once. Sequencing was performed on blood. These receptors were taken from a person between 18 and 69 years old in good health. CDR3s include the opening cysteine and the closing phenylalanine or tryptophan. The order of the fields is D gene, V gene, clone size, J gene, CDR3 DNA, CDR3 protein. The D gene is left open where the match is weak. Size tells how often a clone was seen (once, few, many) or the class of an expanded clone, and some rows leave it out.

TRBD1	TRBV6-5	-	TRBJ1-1	TGTGCCAGCAGTTTCCTAGACAGGGGAGTGGCTTTCTTT	CASSFLDRGVAFF
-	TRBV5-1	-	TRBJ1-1	TGCGCCAGCAGCTTGGACAGAGTCACTGAAGCTTTCTTT	CASSLDRVTEAFF
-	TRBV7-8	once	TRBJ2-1	TGTGCCAGCAGCCCTTCAATGCTCACCGACAATGAGCAGTTCTTC	CASSPSMLTDNEQFF
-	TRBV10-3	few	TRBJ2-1	TGTGCCATCAGTGAGTCCGGGGATGAGCAGTTCTTC	CAISESGDEQFF
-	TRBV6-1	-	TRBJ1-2	TGTGCCAGCACGGGCAGGGTGGACTATGGCTACACCTTC	CASTGRVDYGYTF
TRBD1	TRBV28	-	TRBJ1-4	TGTGCCAGCAGTCCATTAACCCGACAGGGGGCGGGTGAAAAACTGTTTTTT	CASSPLTRQGAGEKLFF
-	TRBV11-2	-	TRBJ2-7	TGTGCCAGCACCAACCTAGAAAGGCAGGAGCAGTACTTC	CASTNLERQEQYF
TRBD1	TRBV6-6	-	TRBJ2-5	TGTGCCAGCAAATGGACAGGGGGCGAAAAAGAGACCCAGTACTTC	CASKWTGGEKETQYF
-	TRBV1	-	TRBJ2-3	TGCACCAGCAGCCAGGGAGTTGCAGATACGCAGTATTTT	CTSSQGVADTQYF
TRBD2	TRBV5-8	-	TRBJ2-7	TGTGCCAGCAGCTTGGCCTCGACTAGCGGGTACTACGAGCAGTACTTC	CASSLASTSGYYEQYF
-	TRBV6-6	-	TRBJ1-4	TGTGCCAGCTCTGATGGGGCAACAGGGGAAAAACTGTTTTTT	CASSDGATGEKLFF
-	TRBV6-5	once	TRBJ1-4	TGTGCCAGCAGTTACTCCACGGCAAAACTGTTTTTT	CASSYSTAKLFF
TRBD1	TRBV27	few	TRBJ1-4	TGTGCCAGCAGCCCTCTGGGGACAGGGCGGGAAAAACTGTTTTTT	CASSPLGTGREKLFF
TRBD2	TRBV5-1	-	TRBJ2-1	TGCGCCAGCAGCGCGGACCTTAGCGGGAGGGCCGACAATGAGCAGTTCTTC	CASSADLSGRADNEQFF
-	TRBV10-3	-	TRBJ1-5	TGTGCCATCAGTGAGTGGACAGGCAATCAGCCCCAGCATTTT	CAISEWTGNQPQHF
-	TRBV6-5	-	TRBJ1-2	TGTGCCAGCAGTTATACAGGCTCCTATGGCTACACCTTC	CASSYTGSYGYTF
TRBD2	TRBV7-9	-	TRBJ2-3	TGTGCCAGCAGCATCACCGTAGCGGGGGGCGATACGCAGTATTTT	CASSITVAGGDTQYF
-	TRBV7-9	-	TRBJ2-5	TGTGCCAGCAGCTTCGGGGAGTCGGAGACCCAGTACTTC	CASSFGESETQYF
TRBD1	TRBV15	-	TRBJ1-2	TGTGCCACCAGCAGAGGAACCCAGGGGGACACGGGCTACACCTTC	CATSRGTQGDTGYTF
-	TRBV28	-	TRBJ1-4	TGTGCCAGCACCGAAGGAACAGTAACTAATGAAAAACTGTTTTTT	CASTEGTVTNEKLFF
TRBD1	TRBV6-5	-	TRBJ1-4	TGTGCCGCGAAGGGGGCAGCGGGGGAAAAACTGTTTTTT	CAAKGAAGEKLFF
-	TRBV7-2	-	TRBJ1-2	TGTGCCAGCAGCTCGGAACTACAGGGAGAATATGGCTACACCTTC	CASSSELQGEYGYTF
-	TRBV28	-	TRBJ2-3	TGTGCCAGCAGTTTACTTGGACATACGCAGTATTTT	CASSLLGHTQYF
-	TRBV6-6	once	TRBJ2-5	TGTGCCAGCAGTTTCTCCGAGACCCAGTACTTC	CASSFSETQYF
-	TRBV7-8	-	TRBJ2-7	TGTGCCAGCAGCTTAAAATTTGGACAGAGTAGCGAGCAGTACTTC	CASSLKFGQSSEQYF
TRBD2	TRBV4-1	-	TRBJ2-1	TGCGCCAGCAGCCAAGATTCTAGCGGTCTCAATGAGCAGTTCTTC	CASSQDSSGLNEQFF
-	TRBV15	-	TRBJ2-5	TGTGCCACCAGCAGAGGTCCGGACAGCTTCCAAGAGACCCAGTACTTC	CATSRGPDSFQETQYF
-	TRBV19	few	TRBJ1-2	TGTGCCAGTAGTAGCCGGGACACCCTCTATGGCTACACCTTC	CASSSRDTLYGYTF
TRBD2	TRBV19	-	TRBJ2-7	TGTGCCAGTAGTATTCCTAGCGGGGATTCCTACGAGCAGTACTTC	CASSIPSGDSYEQYF
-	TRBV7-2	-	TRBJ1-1	TGTGCCAGCAACCATCAGGGCGGGAGGACTGAAGCTTTCTTT	CASNHQGGRTEAFF
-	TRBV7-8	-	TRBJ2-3	TGTGCCAGCAGCTTAGGACCTAGCACAGATACGCAGTATTTT	CASSLGPSTDTQYF
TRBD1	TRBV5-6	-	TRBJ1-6	TGTGCCAGCAACGAGGGGGCAGATTCACCCCTCCACTTT	CASNEGADSPLHF
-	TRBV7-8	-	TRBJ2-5	TGTGCCAGCAGCTCCCCGGGACTAGAGACCCAGTACTTC	CASSSPGLETQYF
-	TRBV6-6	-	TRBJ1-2	TGTGCCAGCAGTTTAAGCGACATTATGGGTAACTATGGCTACACCTTC	CASSLSDIMGNYGYTF
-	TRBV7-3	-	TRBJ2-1	TGTGCCAGCAGCTTAATGGATTCCTCCTACAATGAGCAGTTCTTC	CASSLMDSSYNEQFF
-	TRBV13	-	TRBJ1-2	TGTGCCAGCAGCTCCAGGGACAACTATGGCTACACCTTC	CASSSRDNYGYTF
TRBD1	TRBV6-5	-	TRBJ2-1	TGTGCCAGCAGTTACTCGGGACAGGGTATCAATGAGCAGTTCTTC	CASSYSGQGINEQFF
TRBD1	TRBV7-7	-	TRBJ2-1	TGTGCCAGCAGCTTGGACAGGTCCGGGGAGCAGTTCTTC	CASSLDRSGEQFF
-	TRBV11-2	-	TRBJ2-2	TGTGCCAGCAGCGCCGTAGGGTTCCCCGGGGAGCTGTTTTTT	CASSAVGFPGELFF
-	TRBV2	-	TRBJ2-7	TGTGCCAGCAGGTGGATAGACGAGCAGTACTTC	CASRWIDEQYF
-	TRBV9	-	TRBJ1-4	TGTGCCAGCAGCGTAGGGCCCCAGGGTCGGGGTGAAAAACTGTTTTTT	CASSVGPQGRGEKLFF
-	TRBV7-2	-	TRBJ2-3	TGTGCCAGCAGCCCCTGGCGTGGCACAGATACGCAGTATTTT	CASSPWRGTDTQYF